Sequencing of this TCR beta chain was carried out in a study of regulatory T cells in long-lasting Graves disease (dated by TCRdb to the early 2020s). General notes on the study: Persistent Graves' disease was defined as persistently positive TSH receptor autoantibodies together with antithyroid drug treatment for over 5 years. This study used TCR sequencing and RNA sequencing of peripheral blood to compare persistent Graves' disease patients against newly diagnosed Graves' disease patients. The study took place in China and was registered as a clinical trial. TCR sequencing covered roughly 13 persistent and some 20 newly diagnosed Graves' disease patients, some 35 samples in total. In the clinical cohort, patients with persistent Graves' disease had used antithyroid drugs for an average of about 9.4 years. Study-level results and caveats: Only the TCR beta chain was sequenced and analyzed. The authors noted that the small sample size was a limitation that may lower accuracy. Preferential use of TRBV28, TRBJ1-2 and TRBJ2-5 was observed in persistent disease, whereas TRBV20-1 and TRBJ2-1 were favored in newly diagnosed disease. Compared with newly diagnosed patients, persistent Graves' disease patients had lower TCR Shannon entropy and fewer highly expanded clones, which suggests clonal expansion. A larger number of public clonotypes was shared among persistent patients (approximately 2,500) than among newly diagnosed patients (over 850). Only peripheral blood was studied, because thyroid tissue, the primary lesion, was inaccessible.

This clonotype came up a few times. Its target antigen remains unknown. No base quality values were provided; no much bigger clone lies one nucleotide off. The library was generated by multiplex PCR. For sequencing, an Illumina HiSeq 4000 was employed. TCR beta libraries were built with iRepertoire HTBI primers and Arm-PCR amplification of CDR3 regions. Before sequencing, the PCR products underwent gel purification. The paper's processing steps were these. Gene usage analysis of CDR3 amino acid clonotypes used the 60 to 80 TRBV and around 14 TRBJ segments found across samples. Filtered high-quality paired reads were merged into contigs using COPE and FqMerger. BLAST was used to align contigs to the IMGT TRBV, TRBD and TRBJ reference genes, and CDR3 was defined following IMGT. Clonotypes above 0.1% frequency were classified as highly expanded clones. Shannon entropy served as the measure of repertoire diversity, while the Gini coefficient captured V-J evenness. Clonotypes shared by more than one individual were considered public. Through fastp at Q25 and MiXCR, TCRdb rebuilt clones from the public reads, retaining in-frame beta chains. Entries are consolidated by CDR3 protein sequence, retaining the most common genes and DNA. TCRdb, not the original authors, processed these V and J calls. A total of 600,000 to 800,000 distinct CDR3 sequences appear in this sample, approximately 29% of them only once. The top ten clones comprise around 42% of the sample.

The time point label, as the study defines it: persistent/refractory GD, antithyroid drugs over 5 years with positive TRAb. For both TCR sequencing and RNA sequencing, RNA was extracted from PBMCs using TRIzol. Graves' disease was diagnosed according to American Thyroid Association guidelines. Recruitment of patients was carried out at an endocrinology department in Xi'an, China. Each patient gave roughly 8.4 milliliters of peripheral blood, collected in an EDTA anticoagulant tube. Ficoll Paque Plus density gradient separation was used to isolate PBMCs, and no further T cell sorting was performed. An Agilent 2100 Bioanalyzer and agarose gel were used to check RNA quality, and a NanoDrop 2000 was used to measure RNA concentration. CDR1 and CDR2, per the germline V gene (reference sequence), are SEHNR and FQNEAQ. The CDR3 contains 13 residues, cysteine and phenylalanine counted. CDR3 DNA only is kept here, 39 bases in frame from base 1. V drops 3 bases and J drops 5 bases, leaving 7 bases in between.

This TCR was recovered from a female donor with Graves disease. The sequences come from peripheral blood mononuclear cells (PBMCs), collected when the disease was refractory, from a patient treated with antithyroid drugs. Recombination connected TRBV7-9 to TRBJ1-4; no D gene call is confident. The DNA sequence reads TGTGCCAGCAGCTTTCAAGGGAATGAAAAACTGTTTTTT. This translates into CASSFQGNEKLFF.